Presented here are 28 T cell receptor beta chains from one specimen sequenced in a study of persistence of HIV-infected CD4 T cells. Sequencing used immunoSEQ version 4 in survey mode. Sequencing was performed with immunoSEQ multiplex PCR; in TCRdb, only in-frame clones are kept and a portion is missing. Among under 25,000 clones listed, around 67% were seen once. Their antigen targets remain unknown. Cells were stimulated with overlapping HIV-1 Gag 15-mer peptides. Responding CD4+ T cells were sorted by upregulation of both CD40 ligand and CD69. The sample here was CD4+ T cells sorted from PBMCs after approximately 19-hour stimulation, taken from a patient who received antiretroviral therapy. The source of these receptors is an adult man with HIV who was CMV-seropositive.

The gene calls are TRBV19 and TRBJ1-3, with D perhaps matching TRBD1 (5 bases). The CDR3 is 17 residues long. Germline CDR1 LNHDA, CDR2 SQIVND (reference sequence). The ends were cut back, 4 bases at V and 5 bases at J, with 21 bases in the middle. Written as DNA, the CDR3 is TGTGCCAGTAGTAGCCATTACGGGGCCGGCGGGAGAAACACCATATATTTT. Its protein product is CASSSHYGAGGRNTIYF. Variable domain in full (rest from reference TRBV19 and TRBJ1-3): DGGITQSPKYLFRKEGQNVTLSCEQNLNHDAMYWYRQDPGQGLRLIYYSQIVNDFQKGDIAEGYSVSREKKESFPLTVTSAQKNPTAFYLCASSSHYGAGGRNTIYFGEGSWLTVV.

V gene TRBV12-5 combines with J gene TRBJ1-5; TRBD1 might be the D (5 bases). V shed 1 base and J shed 2 bases, with 27 bases lying between them. The CDR3 is made up of 21 amino acids. CDR1 is LGHNT and CDR2 is FRNRAP in the germline V gene. CDR3: CASGLAPRWSTGPPRNQPQHF. In nucleotides, the CDR3 is TGTGCTAGTGGTTTGGCTCCTCGGTGGTCCACAGGACCGCCTCGCAATCAGCCCCAGCATTTT.

The chain is built from TRBV28 and TRBJ1-5, with D hard to call. The CDR3 runs 16 residues. V was clipped by 2 bases and J by 7 bases, with 18 bases between them. Germline assignment: CDR1 MDHEN and CDR2 SYDVKM. The CDR3 region has the DNA TGTGCCAGCAGTTTAATCGGCAGGACGGCAAACCAGCCCCAGCATTTT. It translates to CASSLIGRTANQPQHF.

V gene TRBV10-1 combines with J gene TRBJ2-2, with D possibly TRBD1 on 6 matching bases. V shed 3 bases and J shed 7 bases, with 18 bases lying between them. Germline-derived CDR1 and CDR2 are WNHNN and SYGVQD (reference sequence). The length of the CDR3 is 16 residues. CDR3: CASSDGLSRGNGELFF. The CDR3 DNA is TGCGCCAGCAGTGATGGGCTCTCCAGGGGTAACGGGGAGCTGTTTTTT.

V gene TRBV27 combines with J gene TRBJ2-1; D gene uncertain. CDR1 is MNHEY, CDR2 SMNVEV, per germline (reference sequence). The CDR3 sequence is 14 residues long. Trimming shortened V by 1 base and J by 5 bases, and 9 bases separated the two germline ends. The CDR3 protein is CASSLLVGHNEQFF. The CDR3 DNA is TGTGCCAGCAGTTTATTAGTGGGCCACAATGAGCAGTTCTTC.

The chain uses TRBV2 and TRBJ1-1; TRBD1 matches 8 bases. The CDR3 consists of 15 residues. Germline CDR1 reads SNHLY; CDR2 reads FYNNEI. V shed 4 bases, J shed 4 bases, and the junction held 8 bases outside the gene matches. The CDR3 is CASSVRQGRGTEAFF. CDR3 coding DNA: TGTGCCAGCAGTGTTCGACAGGGGAGGGGCACTGAAGCTTTCTTT. The full variable domain, with the rest looked up from reference TRBV2 and TRBJ1-1, is EPEVTQTPSHQVTQMGQEVILRCVPISNHLYFYWYRQILGQKVEFLVSFYNNEISEKSEIFDDQFSVERPDGSNFTLKIRSTKLEDSAMYFCASSVRQGRGTEAFFGQGTRLTVV.

The chain employs TRBV5-1 and TRBJ1-3, with D possibly being TRBD1 (6 bases). The CDR3 length is 14 residues. The germline V gene has CDR1 SGHRS and CDR2 YFSETQ. V dropped 2 bases and J dropped 2 bases, with 8 bases sitting between them. The CDR3 protein is CASSLRDTGNTIYF. The CDR3 DNA follows: TGCGCCAGCAGCTTAAGGGACACTGGAAACACCATATATTTT.

The V call is TRBV7-2, the J call TRBJ1-6; weak D call: TRBD1 (5 bases). Germline values: CDR1 SGHTA, CDR2 FQGNSA. The CDR3 has 15 amino acids. V shed 1 base and J shed 10 bases, with 14 bases lying between them. This CDR3 reads CASSLDAPGSSPLHF. CDR3 bases: TGTGCCAGCAGCTTAGACGCCCCAGGGAGCTCACCCCTCCACTTT.

The chain links TRBV6-6 to TRBJ2-3; a weak D match, TRBD1 (5 bases). Trimming removed 7 bases from V and 0 bases from J, with 17 bases in between. Germline CDR1 is MNHNY and CDR2 is SVGAGI (reference sequence). The CDR3 length is 16 residues. CDR3 region: CASKRGSFFSTDTQYF. CDR3 in DNA: TGTGCCAGCAAAAGGGGTTCATTCTTTAGCACAGATACGCAGTATTTT.

The V call is TRBV5-1, the J call TRBJ2-3; 16 bases are a match to TRBD2. The CDR3 is 17 amino acids. Germline CDR1 reads SGHRS; CDR2 reads YFSETQ. The V segment lost 4 bases and the J segment 4 bases; nucleotides outside the gene matches: 6. The CDR3 sequence: CASSRGTSGGGADTQYF. The DNA for the CDR3 is TGCGCCAGCAGCCGTGGGACTAGCGGGGGGGGCGCAGATACGCAGTATTTT. Supplemented by reference TRBV5-1 and TRBJ2-3, the full variable domain reads KAGVTQTPRYLIKTRGQQVTLSCSPISGHRSVSWYQQTPGQGLQFLFEYFSETQRNKGNFPGRFSGRQFSNSRSEMNVSTLELGDSALYLCASSRGTSGGGADTQYFGPGTRLTVL.

This sequence joins TRBV7-2 and TRBJ2-5, with D perhaps TRBD1 or TRBD2 (5 bases each). The germline V and J ends were trimmed by 5 bases and 4 bases, with 14 bases remaining between them. This CDR3 contains 14 residues. Germline assignment: CDR1 SGHTA and CDR2 FQGNSA. CDR3 bases: TGTGCCAGCAGCCCGTCCCGAGGGGCAGAGACCCAGTACTTC. The encoded protein is CASSPSRGAETQYF.

V and J are TRBV9 and TRBJ2-7; 7 nucleotides line up with TRBD1. The CDR3 spans 12 residues. Unmatched junction bases numbered 0, after V lost 0 bases and J lost 6 bases. The V gene's germline CDR1 is SGDLS and CDR2 YYNGEE. The CDR3 loop is CASSVDRGEQYF. CDR3 in DNA: TGTGCCAGCAGCGTAGACAGGGGCGAGCAGTACTTC.

The J gene is TRBJ2-3, the V gene TRBV6-5; the D is unclear. There are 13 residues in the CDR3. The V and J ends lost 5 bases and 6 bases respectively, with 12 bases between them. Germline-derived CDR1 and CDR2 are MNHEY and SVGAGI. CDR3 in amino acids: CASSPPTADTQYF. CDR3 DNA: TGTGCCAGCAGTCCCCCGACGGCGGATACGCAGTATTTT.

The V gene is TRBV2, the J gene TRBJ1-4; the D is unclear. Trimming left V 2 bases short and J 7 bases short, with 8 bases between. From germline, CDR1 is SNHLY and CDR2 FYNNEI. The CDR3 spans 13 residues. CDR3 amino acids: CASSETVGEKLFF. Written as DNA, the CDR3 is TGTGCCAGCAGTGAAACAGTAGGTGAAAAACTGTTTTTT.

The rearrangement uses TRBV5-5 and TRBJ2-3; TRBD2 aligns across 8 bases. J gave up 0 bases and V 3 bases, and 6 bases lay outside the gene matches. The CDR3 is 16 residues long. Germline assignment: CDR1 SGHKS and CDR2 YYEKEE (reference sequence). The CDR3 is CASSWGLVASTDTQYF. Written as DNA, the CDR3 is TGTGCCAGCAGCTGGGGACTAGTAGCTAGCACAGATACGCAGTATTTT.

V gene TRBV9 combines with J gene TRBJ1-6; 8 positions agree with TRBD1. V trimming: 4 bases; J trimming: 7 bases; junction bases outside the gene matches: 10. Looked up from germline, CDR1 is SGDLS and CDR2 is YYNGEE. There are 16 residues in the CDR3. The CDR3 loop is CASSPRAGGGNSPLHF. The CDR3 nucleotides are TGTGCCAGCAGCCCCCGGGCAGGGGGCGGGAATTCACCCCTCCACTTT.

The chain uses TRBV29-1 and TRBJ2-3; D is uncertain. Germline V gene lookup returns CDR1 SQVTM and CDR2 ANQGSEA. The CDR3 runs 12 residues. Trimming removed 3 bases from V and 7 bases from J, with 11 bases in between. CDR3 DNA sequence: TGCAGCGTTGACGGGCTTCTTAATACGCAGTATTTT. It translates to CSVDGLLNTQYF.

This sequence joins TRBV28 and TRBJ2-7; TRBD1 matches at 10 bases. V lost 11 bases to trimming and J lost 0 bases; unmatched junction nucleotides: 7. Germline V gene data show CDR1 as MDHEN and CDR2 as SYDVKM. The CDR3 runs to 14 residues. The CDR3 bases are TGTGCCGTCACGAGGGACAGGGGCTCCTACGAGCAGTACTTC. It yields the protein CAVTRDRGSYEQYF.

This chain joins TRBV3-1 (or the pseudogene TRBV3-2) and TRBJ2-1; 12 bases are shared with TRBD1. V lost 5 bases to trimming and J lost 9 bases; unmatched junction nucleotides: 8. The germline CDR1 and CDR2 sequences are LGHDT and YNNKEL (reference sequence). This CDR3 has 15 residues. CDR3 amino acids: CASSFRDRGRGEQFF. The CDR3 DNA is TGTGCCAGCAGCTTTCGGGACAGGGGGCGCGGTGAGCAGTTCTTC.

The chain combines TRBV5-1 with TRBJ2-7; 12 bases align to TRBD2. This CDR3 has 15 amino acids. The ends lost 5 bases at V and 3 bases at J; junction bases unmatched: 6. Germline values: CDR1 SGHRS, CDR2 YFSETQ. The CDR3 is CASRPTSGGIYEQYF. The CDR3 bases are TGCGCCAGCAGACCGACTAGCGGGGGAATCTACGAGCAGTACTTC.

The chain couples TRBV27 to TRBJ2-4, with D unclear. CDR1 is MNHEY, CDR2 SMNVEV, per germline (reference sequence). This CDR3 comprises 14 residues. Trimming removed 5 bases at V and 2 bases at J, with 10 bases between. In nucleotides, the CDR3 is TGTGCCAGCAGTCCAACAGTTCCCAAAAACATTCAGTACTTC. Translation: CASSPTVPKNIQYF.

The rearrangement links TRBV12-5 to TRBJ1-1; possibly TRBD1 for D (6 bases). This CDR3 is built from 15 residues. Germline CDR1 reads LGHNT; CDR2 reads FRNRAP. V shed 6 bases and J shed 2 bases, with 16 bases lying between them. The CDR3 bases are TGTGCTAGTGGGACCAATCGACAGGAAAACACTGAAGCTTTCTTT. This gives the protein CASGTNRQENTEAFF.

The chain joins TRBV19 to TRBJ2-2; possibly TRBD2 for D (6 bases). Looked up from germline, CDR1 is LNHDA and CDR2 is SQIVND (reference sequence). This CDR3 has 17 residues. Trimming cost V 4 bases and J 0 bases, with 15 bases left between them. The CDR3: CASSKDGGLSNTGELFF. As DNA, the CDR3 is TGTGCCAGTAGTAAGGACGGGGGTCTTTCGAACACCGGGGAGCTGTTTTTT.

This clone is categorized as medium-sized. The V call is TRBV11-3, the J call TRBJ2-1; possible D gene TRBD2, 5 bases. This CDR3 spans 15 amino acids. Germline values: CDR1 SGHNT, CDR2 YENEEA. Trimming pared 2 bases from V and 1 base from J, leaving 9 bases between. The CDR3 DNA reads as TGTGCCAGCAGCTTATCGGGAAATTCCTACAATGAGCAGTTCTTC. Its translation: CASSLSGNSYNEQFF. Complete variable domain (other parts from reference TRBV11-3 and TRBJ2-1): EAGVVQSPRYKIIEKKQPVAFWCNPISGHNTLYWYLQNLGQGPELLIRYENEEAVDDSQLPKDRFSAERLKGVDSTLKIQPAELGDSAVYLCASSLSGNSYNEQFFGPGTRLTVL.

The V gene is TRBV21-1, the J gene TRBJ2-7; the DNA was not used to check the table's D call, TRBD1. TRBV21-1 counts as a pseudogene. The CDR3 contains 17 residues. The CDR3 DNA sequence: TGTGCCAGCAGTTCCTGGACAGGGGACAGAAATATTTACGAGCAGTACTTC. This translates into CASSSWTGDRNIYEQYF.

The chain uses TRBV5-1 and TRBJ2-1, with 7 bases matching TRBD1. This CDR3 is built from 16 residues. CDR1 is SGHRS and CDR2 is YFSETQ in the germline V gene. V shed 4 bases and J 8 bases; nucleotides not matched to a gene: 15. CDR3 in amino acids: CASSTGHDRVNDEQFF. CDR3 coding DNA: TGCGCCAGCAGCACAGGACACGACAGGGTTAACGATGAGCAGTTCTTC.

The chain couples TRBV11-3 to TRBJ2-1; D gene unclear. Looked up from germline, CDR1 is SGHNT and CDR2 is YENEEA. The CDR3 sequence is 15 residues long. Trimming left V 1 base short and J 4 bases short, with 11 bases between. CDR3 region: CASSLGGRSYNEQFF. Written as DNA, the CDR3 is TGTGCCAGCAGCTTAGGTGGAAGGTCTTACAATGAGCAGTTCTTC.

The genes are TRBV3-1 (or the pseudogene TRBV3-2) and TRBJ1-1; 8 positions agree with TRBD1. The CDR3 is 16 residues long. The germline V gene has CDR1 LGHDT and CDR2 YNNKEL (reference sequence). V was pared by 2 bases and J by 4 bases, with 9 bases of the junction left unmatched. The CDR3 reads CASSQFRWQGATEAFF. The DNA for the CDR3 is TGTGCCAGCAGCCAATTTAGGTGGCAGGGGGCCACTGAAGCTTTCTTT.